This TCR beta chain was sequenced in a study of blood T cells in healthy people across ages. Study-level results: Naive T cell percentage by flow cytometry tracked strongly with beta diversity. A greater number of naive CD4+ cells and higher diversity distinguished long-lived donors from aged donors.

Using a J-beta primer mix together with a sample-barcoded 5' primer, a second PCR was run for about 6 to 12 cycles. MiXCR, run by TCRdb on the 5' RACE reads, gives a single entry per CDR3 protein. The data contain around 1,000,000 distinct CDR3 sequences, about two fifths of them singletons. The V gene end was trimmed by 6 bases and the J gene end by 10 bases; junction bases not matched to a gene: 7. Germline V gene sequence: CDR1 SEHNR, CDR2 FQNEAQ (reference sequence). This CDR3 spans 12 amino acids. A word on this clonotype: Its specificity is not known.

The sequence was obtained from a man between 18 and 29 years old in good health. Sequencing used blood. The genes are TRBV7-9 and TRBJ1-1; TRBD1 matches at 8 bases. CDR3 in DNA: TGTGCCAGCAGAGGGACAGGTGGAGTAGCTTTCTTT. Amino acid sequence: CASRGTGGVAFF.